A single T cell receptor (beta chain) is shown here with its context. This clonotype was seen only a few times. Its antigen is unknown. The conserved phenylalanine or tryptophan normally closing the CDR3 is absent here, so this likely arose from a read error. TCR beta CDR3 regions were amplified from RNA transcripts. For the first round of RT-PCR on the TCR CDR3, the HTBI primer set was used together with the Qiagen OneStep RT-PCR kit. A second multiplex PCR round built the libraries, followed by size selection and purification. The libraries were sequenced on an Illumina HiSeq2000 using paired-end 100 bp reads. As for how the authors treated the data: Raw data were processed with SOAPnuke, discarding reads with adapters, uncalled bases, mean Phred below 15, or no exact constant-primer or identifier match. High-quality paired reads were merged with COPE v1.2.5, and unique nucleotide sequences were defined as clonotypes. Clonotypes were aligned to IMGT TRBV, TRBD and TRBJ reference segments using MiTCR v1.1. Analysis was restricted to V-J combinations with a frequency above 0.0001, which covered roughly 99% of repertoires. A TCS score was defined as the ratio of F50 (clonal expansion) to E x V (chaos), with BLOSUM62-based TCRdist applied between CDR3 peptides within each V-J. Welch's t-statistics and random forest reduced approximately 520 V-J features to 13, which were used in a naive Bayes classifier (R e1071). The public reads were quality trimmed at Q25 with fastp and then assembled into clones with MiXCR by TCRdb, keeping productive beta chains. Every CDR3 protein is listed once, alongside the most common genes and DNA of its rows. None of the V and J calls come from the authors' own analysis; TCRdb made them. This sample lists roughly 750,000 distinct CDR3 sequences; 16% were detected once. Around 7.7% of the sample belongs to the ten largest clones.

V loses 5 bases, J loses 3 bases, and the germline ends lie 10 bases apart. With termini counted, the CDR3 has 13 amino acids. The DNA shown is the 39-base CDR3, in frame from base 1. The germline V gene (reference sequence) provides CDR1 GTSNPN and CDR2 SVGIG. These data come from a study of T cells in Graves' hyperthyroidism and ophthalmopathy (dated by TCRdb to the late 2010s). About the full investigation: Peripheral blood samples were taken at initial diagnosis, before any treatment was given. A discovery cohort of about a hundred patients, about 44 with Graves' ophthalmopathy and roughly 59 with stable Graves' hyperthyroidism, was used to find distinguishing TCR V-J signatures. Prospective prediction of ophthalmopathy was tested in an independent validation cohort consisting of roughly 20 hyperthyroidism patients and around 16 patients who later progressed to ophthalmopathy. The roughly 99 discovery patients were divided at random into training and test sets in a 7:3 ratio. Thyroid tissue and blood T-cell repertoires from about six Graves' hyperthyroidism patients were also compared in the study. Following sampling, methimazole starting at 30 mg daily was given to hyperthyroidism patients, and high-dose intravenous methylprednisolone was given to ophthalmopathy patients. TCR Vbeta CDR3 sequencing of 135 peripheral blood samples (under 45 ophthalmopathy, under 80 hyperthyroidism and roughly 17 progressor patients) is reported in the paper.

General findings and caveats noted by the study authors: Sample size was not statistically predetermined, and investigators were not blinded to group allocation. In cross-validation, a model built on a 13 V-J signature told ophthalmopathy apart from stable hyperthyroidism with less than 90% sensitivity and roughly 83% specificity, and in testing the same model reached 80%/75%. In validation, the model predicted progression to ophthalmopathy a median of approximately 6.6 months before onset, with 65% to 71% sensitivity and around 76% specificity. Most expanded thyroid clonotypes (frequency above 0.001) were also detected in blood, suggesting blood repertoires may reflect thyroid immune responses.

A patient counted as having stable Graves' hyperthyroidism if no progression to ophthalmopathy occurred over 18 months of follow-up. The hyperthyroidism patients were between 18 and 65 years old and newly diagnosed, with a disease duration of less than 2 months. Patients with uncontrolled infections, other autoimmune diseases, pregnancy or lactation were excluded. Clinical symptoms, serum thyroxine and TRAb, thyroid ultrasound, and orbital computed tomography formed the basis for the diagnoses. PBMCs were separated from over 9 ml of fresh peripheral blood using Ficoll-Paque density gradient centrifugation. Trizol reagent was used to extract total RNA, and RNA quality was then checked on an Agilent 2100 Bioanalyzer.

The specimen was blood. The receptor chain draws on TRBV30 and TRBJ2-2, with the D gene too uncertain to name. This TCR was sampled from a man aged 18 to 35 with Graves' hyperthyroidism. The nucleotide sequence reads TGTGCCTGGGCCAGGTTATACACCGGGGAGCTGTTTCTT. Its translation is CAWARLYTGELFL.